This TCR beta chain was found in a study of CD8+ T cells in alopecia areata. On the study more broadly: Those treated were given oral tofacitinib at 5 to 10 mg twice daily.

cDNA serving as the sequencing template came from extracted, reverse transcribed RNA. Assay: immunoSEQ multiplex PCR; the TCRdb copy retains only in-frame clones and omits some. The table records about 210,000 clones, approximately 67% of them present only once. To note about this clone: Its specificity is unknown.

The CDR3 spans 13 residues. Germline V gene data show CDR1 as SQVTM and CDR2 as ANQGSEA. Trimming cost V 8 bases and J 1 base, with 12 bases left between them. Study outcomes and limitations: Lesional scalp, notably in alopecia totalis/universalis, had clonality above that of normal scalp.

Specified treatment: oral pan-JAK inhibitor, 5-10 mg twice daily. This sequence originates from a human donor with alopecia areata. The sequencing here drew on CD4+ T cells sorted from blood, taken at week 44, from a patient treated with tofacitinib. V and J are TRBV29-1 and TRBJ2-4; tentatively, D is TRBD1 (6 bases). As DNA, the CDR3 is TGCAGCATACAGGACAGCGCCAAAAACATTCAGTACTTC. It yields the protein CSIQDSAKNIQYF.